This T cell receptor beta chain originates from a study of T-cell memory formation after mild COVID-19. As for the study in general: The TCR clusters were mostly specific to one donor.

TCRdb fed the 5' RACE reads into MiXCR, producing one record per CDR3 protein. The sample has roughly 450,000 distinct CDR3 sequences; 15% to 20% are singletons. There are many counts of this clonotype. Its antigen is as yet unknown. General study findings and limits: Later expanders leaned toward CD4+, whereas clones contracting from day 15 to 85 were balanced CD4/CD8. Researchers could not confirm that second-wave clones peaking on day 37 targeted SARS-CoV-2. Certain responding clones were present in pre-infection memory, suggesting participation of cross-reactive memory.

V dropped 1 base and J dropped 1; count of bases not matched to a gene: 6. Germline V gene lookup returns CDR1 DFQATT and CDR2 SNEGSKA (reference sequence). The CDR3 is 18 amino acids. The TCR originated in an adult woman who had mild COVID-19 (a few samples of this study predate the infection). Cell type and time point are not known. Source material: PBMCs or a T cell subset sorted from them (not recorded which). The gene calls are TRBV20-1 and TRBJ2-1; 14 nucleotides align to TRBD2. The DNA for the CDR3 is TGCAGTGCTAGAGTCGGACTAGCGGGGGGAAAGTCCTACAATGAGCAGTTCTTC. It translates to CSARVGLAGGKSYNEQFF.